This TCR beta chain was identified during a study of blood T cell repertoires in COVID-19. The wider study: From the United States, Italy and Spain came samples of acute and convalescent COVID-19. PBMCs, B-cell-depleted T cells, or T cells were the source of the cDNA or gDNA that made up the material.

The CDR3 extends over 15 amino acids. CDR1 is LNHDA, CDR2 SQIVND, per germline (reference sequence). J gave up 0 bases and V 6 bases, and 5 bases lay outside the gene matches. Those enrolled in Seattle joined during active infection and were followed longitudinally afterward. Per the authors' pipeline: Cell counts per sample came from amplifying reference gene primers. Clones were sequenced by immunoSEQ multiplex PCR, and TCRdb holds only the in-frame ones, with some missing. That table is the source of V, J and clone size, and D and trimming were worked out from the DNA. The data show about 270,000 clones, 65% to 90% seen once.

Material for sequencing was peripheral blood. The chain has TRBV19 and TRBJ2-5; 9 nucleotides agree with TRBD1. The TCR comes from a woman in her 70s with COVID-19, enrolled during active disease. The CDR3 coding sequence is TGTGCCAGTAGACCAAGGACAGGGGACCAAGAGACCCAGTACTTC. Translating gives CASRPRTGDQETQYF.